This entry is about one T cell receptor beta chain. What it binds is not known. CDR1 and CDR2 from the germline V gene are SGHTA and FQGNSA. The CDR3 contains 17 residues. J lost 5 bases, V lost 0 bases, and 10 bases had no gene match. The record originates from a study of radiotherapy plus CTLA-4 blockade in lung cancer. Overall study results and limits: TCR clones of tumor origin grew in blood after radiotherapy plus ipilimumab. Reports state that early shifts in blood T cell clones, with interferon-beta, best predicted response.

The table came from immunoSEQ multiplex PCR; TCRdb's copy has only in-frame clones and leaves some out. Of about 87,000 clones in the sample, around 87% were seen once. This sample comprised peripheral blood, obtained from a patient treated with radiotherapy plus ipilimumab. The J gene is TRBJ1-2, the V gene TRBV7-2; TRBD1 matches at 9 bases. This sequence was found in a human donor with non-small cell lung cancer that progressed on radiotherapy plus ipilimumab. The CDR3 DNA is TGTGCCAGCAGCTTAGCCGCTCCGGGACAGGGATCATATGGCTACACCTTC. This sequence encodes CASSLAAPGQGSYGYTF.